This T cell receptor beta chain originates from a study of blood T cells in healthy people across ages. The use of a sample-barcoded 5' primer and a J-beta primer mix characterized a second PCR of about 6 to 11 cycles. Any given sample supplied a minimum of 3 million CDR3-containing paired-end reads. In TCRdb, the 5' RACE reads were re-called with MiXCR into one record per CDR3 protein. Here the sample spans hundreds of thousands of distinct CDR3 sequences, 50% to 65% being singletons. A minimum of 7 million PBMCs was isolated per sample. This CDR3 contains 13 residues. Germline loops: CDR1 SNHLY, CDR2 FYNNEI. V was clipped by 6 bases and J by 5 bases; unmatched bases: 4.

The specimen sequenced was blood. This sequence originates from a man older than 75 in good health. The gene calls are TRBV2 and TRBJ1-1; 9 bases match TRBD1. Here the CDR3 reads CASRQGARTEAFF. DNA of the CDR3: TGTGCCAGCAGACAGGGGGCACGGACTGAAGCTTTCTTT.